This TCR beta chain was obtained from a study of beta chain features in type 1 diabetes. About the research overall: Examined across all samples were roughly 100 million sorted cells. Findings and limits, study-wide: Small HLA sub-analyses could not settle whether HLA shapes TCRB rearrangement. The naive, central memory and Treg TCRB repertoires looked more alike in patients than they did in healthy donors. Among patients with Type 1 diabetes, TCRB CDR3s were moderately but significantly shorter in every one of the four CD4+ subsets.

In its sample, this clone was seen a few times. The antigen remains unidentified. With 5 bases clipped from V and 4 bases from J, the junction kept 7 bases outside the gene matches. Per the germline V gene, CDR1 is SGHRS and CDR2 is YFSETQ. This CDR3 region has 16 residues. Sequencing targeted expressed TCRB transcripts, as all isolated RNA had been reverse transcribed. The table came from immunoSEQ multiplex PCR; TCRdb's copy has only in-frame clones and leaves some out. The repertoire holds 500,000 to 650,000 clones, 9.5% to 15% seen once, with more than 0.095% in the top ten. Donors contributed one heparinised blood draw apiece, averaging around 100 mL.

V is TRBV5-1 and J is TRBJ2-3, with TRBD2 identical over 13 bases. The TCR originated in a man younger than 45 with type 1 diabetes. Sequences were obtained from naive CD4+ T cells from blood. In DNA, the CDR3 is TGCGCCAGCAGAGGACTAGCGGGGGCCGGGGCAGATACGCAGTATTTT. As protein: CASRGLAGAGADTQYF.